The rows below give T cell receptor beta chains drawn from one sample of a study of T-cell reconstitution after alpha-beta-depleted transplantation in children. TCRdb reprocessed the PCR reads with MiXCR, giving one entry per CDR3 protein. This sample has about 230,000 distinct CDR3 sequences, with around 8.9% found just once. This material consisted of PBMCs from the stem cell graft donor, taken from the stem cell graft. All receptors derive from a human donor who donated a stem cell graft to a child with SCID. Each CDR3 is given with its conserved first and last residue.

j_call v_call cdr3_aa
TRBJ2-7 TRBV7-2 CASSLQAGTSYEQYF
TRBJ2-3 TRBV20-1 CSAERGDYYTDTQYF
TRBJ1-1 TRBV6-5 CASSKPGQGNTEAFF
TRBJ2-7 TRBV11-2 CASSSRNQRGTAKPYEQYF
TRBJ2-5 TRBV3-1 CASSQVGEAQYF
TRBJ2-7 TRBV5-8 CASSDYEQYF
TRBJ2-1 TRBV7-2 CASSPGLADNEQFF
TRBJ2-3 TRBV6-4 CASSPTSRGTDTQYF
TRBJ1-2 TRBV12-3/TRBV12-4 CASRPTGVDGSGYTF
TRBJ2-3 TRBV20-1 CSARHLLAGATDTQYF
TRBJ1-6 TRBV7-9 CASSFPALYNSPLHF
TRBJ2-7 TRBV6-2/TRBV6-3 CASSSRPGEQYF
TRBJ2-7 TRBV25-1 CASSVGVREQYF
TRBJ2-1 TRBV10-3 CAIVSGQGSNNEQFF
TRBJ1-6 TRBV2 CASRDYNSPLHF
TRBJ2-7 TRBV10-3 CAIGSGSTYEQYF
TRBJ1-6 TRBV7-2 CASSLRGRGNSPLHF
TRBJ2-3 TRBV12-3/TRBV12-4 CASTKGAGGRTDTQYF
TRBJ1-6 TRBV7-2 CASSSAQGGNSPLHF
TRBJ2-5 TRBV4-1 CASSQEGLAGGLQETQYF
TRBJ2-5 TRBV20-1 CSARLSGGFQETQYF
TRBJ1-2 TRBV5-6 CASSLRPTGDYGYTF
TRBJ2-2 TRBV5-1 CASSLGSTGELFF
TRBJ2-5 TRBV6-2/TRBV6-3 CASSRTMRGQETQYF
TRBJ2-3 TRBV7-9 CASSGGASGTDTQYF
TRBJ1-1 TRBV7-9 CASSLFSDGTEAFF
TRBJ2-1 TRBV7-6 CASGGQGNNEQFF
TRBJ2-1 TRBV28 CATTGAGGYVNEQFF
TRBJ2-3 TRBV5-6 CASSLGQEFTDTQYF
TRBJ2-3 TRBV28 CASSLGIDTQYF
TRBJ2-5 TRBV10-3 CAISDGLAGQETQYF
TRBJ1-5 TRBV15 CATSIRGTSNQPQHF
TRBJ2-1 TRBV7-9 CASSPTRTGGYEQFF
TRBJ2-5 TRBV2 CASSENGETQYF
TRBJ2-3 TRBV18 CASSPQYGGTDTQYF
TRBJ1-2 TRBV7-9 CASSPEGARNYGYTF
TRBJ1-1 TRBV29-1 CSVEEGKTEAFF
TRBJ2-3 TRBV27 CASSLGSVGTQYF
TRBJ2-1 TRBV5-6 CASSFLAGTYNEQFF
TRBJ2-3 TRBV21-1 CASSKGTGRHTDTQYF
TRBJ2-3 TRBV20-1 CSASGGADTQYF
TRBJ1-4 TRBV7-8 CASSLAWDREEAKLFF
TRBJ2-4 TRBV20-1 CSARAGGDKNIQYF
TRBJ1-4 TRBV20-1 CSGVGGLTNEKLFF
TRBJ2-2 TRBV5-1 CASSLGGRFGDNAGELFF
TRBJ1-2 TRBV20-1 CRLTGSNYGYTF
TRBJ2-5 TRBV3-1 CASSHLTETQYF
TRBJ1-4 TRBV4-1 CASSQEGGQGNEKLFF
TRBJ2-3 TRBV4-2 CASSHPVAGGASDTQYF
TRBJ1-4 TRBV27 CASSPHPTGQGNEKLFF
TRBJ2-2 TRBV19 CASTTWAAGTGELFF
TRBJ2-1 TRBV20-1 CSALDYGAPLYNEQFF
TRBJ2-7 TRBV5-1 CASSAVPGNSDEQYF
TRBJ2-3 TRBV20-1 CSSGRGFRSDTQYF